This T cell receptor (beta chain) was sequenced in a study of cytomegalovirus exposure and HLA in healthy donors. Overall study context: Among the approximately 400 donors who were genotyped, around 77% fell in the genetic ancestry cluster that is associated with self-reported Caucasian donors.

A multiplex PCR was run with 60 Vbeta primers and 13 Jbeta primers. Clones were sequenced by immunoSEQ multiplex PCR, and TCRdb holds only the in-frame ones, with some missing. The sample comprises approximately 180,000 clones, more than 80% of which are singletons, and 4.9% rests with the top ten. Between the trimmed V and J ends, which lost 4 bases and 4 bases, there was a span of 16 bases. CDR1 and CDR2 from the germline V gene are MNHNY and SVGAGI (reference sequence). The CDR3 length is 15 residues. This sequence was found in a woman younger than 35 in good health and CMV-seropositive. The chain couples TRBV6-6 to TRBJ1-2, with a possible D match to TRBD1 (5 bases). Sequenced input: PBMCs. CDR3: CASSSPEGGGYGYTF. The CDR3 nucleotides are TGTGCCAGCAGTTCCCCGGAGGGCGGGGGCTATGGCTACACCTTC.